Here is one T cell receptor beta chain with its context. No cognate antigen has been identified for it. It has no much larger one-base neighbor in the sample; base qualities were not kept. The entry originates in a study of CD8 T cells in Susac syndrome (dated 2019 in TCRdb). Regarding the complete study: Repertoire sequencing was used to test whether CD8+ T cell activation and differentiation in Susac syndrome was antigen driven. Clonality of the CD8+ T cell repertoire was compared between roughly eleven healthy donors, about 14 Susac syndrome patients and some 15 multiple sclerosis patients. Results the study describes overall, beyond this receptor: The number of individuals in the TCR sequencing and HLA analysis was acknowledged as relatively small.

High-throughput TCR beta sequencing profiled peripheral blood CD8+ and CD4+ T cells from healthy donors, Susac syndrome patients and multiple sclerosis patients. Healthy donors were included as age- and sex-matched controls. CD8+ TEMRA cells were enriched by FACS, while bulk CD8+ and CD4+ T cells were purified by magnetic negative isolation. Blood was drawn into EDTA tubes, processed within 24 hours, and PBMCs were isolated by density gradient centrifugation. PBMCs destined for TCR sequencing were cryopreserved in liquid nitrogen and later thawed in a 37 °C water bath. The sorted or isolated CD4+, CD8+ and CD8+ TEMRA cells had a purity of 90% or higher. RNA was extracted with the RNeasy kit and 0.5 to 1 ug was reverse transcribed using random hexamers. The immunoSEQ multiplex PCR assay, covering 54 Vbeta and 13 Jbeta segments, was used to amplify TCR beta CDR3 regions. PCR amplification bias was corrected using a synthetic template baseline for primer optimization and computational correction. The original methods were these. Reads were annotated to V, D and J genes per IMGT and analyzed with immunoSEQ Analyzer, keeping only productive sequences. Clonality was computed as one minus Shannon entropy normalized by log2 of the number of productive unique sequences. Public and private clones were assessed among the 100 most prevalent clones of each patient and control. Clones were defined as Susac-specific if absent from the healthy and MS cohorts, from 900 to 1,200 published viral clones and from other ImmuneACCESS disease sequences. TCRdb reprocessing: public reads trimmed at Q25 with fastp, clones called with MiXCR, in-frame beta chains kept. Each CDR3 protein appears once, grouped with its most common genes and DNA. What appears here as the V and J calls and clone size reflects TCRdb's work, not the paper's. Within this sample are some 150,000 distinct CDR3 sequences, with roughly 94% of them counted one time only. 0.25% to 0.3% of the sample goes to the ten largest clones.

This clonotype was obtained from a human donor in good health. Specimen: CD8+ T cells from PBMCs.

The CDR3 protein sequence reads: CASSPGTSNTGELFF. The DNA sequence reads TGTGCCAGCAGTCCCGGGACTTCGAACACCGGGGAGCTGTTTTTT. The chain was built from TRBV28 and TRBJ2-2, with TRBD2 as a weak D call on 6 bases. The V end loses 5 bases and the J end loses 0 bases, and a stretch of 10 bases separates them. Counted from cysteine to phenylalanine, this CDR3 has 15 amino acids. Solely the CDR3 DNA is kept, with 45 bases framed from the first base. The germline V gene encodes CDR1 MDHEN and CDR2 SYDVKM.